This entry concerns a single TCR beta chain. Other nucleotide sequences from this sample produce the same CDR3. Trimming stripped 6 bases from V and 8 bases from J, with 19 bases between. The germline V gene encodes CDR1 MNHEY and CDR2 SMNVEV (reference sequence). CDR3 length: 14 residues. These data originate in a study of cytomegalovirus exposure and HLA in healthy donors. The primer mix had 60 Vbeta and 13 Jbeta primers. Measured with immunoSEQ multiplex PCR; TCRdb has only the in-frame clones, and not every one. The data hold about 190,000 clones, with roughly 12% observed a single time. The sequence was obtained from a man in his fifties or sixties in good health and CMV-seropositive. Sequencing was carried out using PBMCs. The chain couples TRBV27 to TRBJ1-1; the D gene is possibly TRBD1 (5 bases). The CDR3 DNA is TGTGCCAGCAGGATGGACACCATTAAGACCGAAGCTTTCTTT. This codes for CASRMDTIKTEAFF.